The 27 T cell receptor beta chains below all came from one sample that was sequenced in a study of blood T cell repertoires in COVID-19. The assay was immunoSEQ multiplex PCR, and TCRdb's table has in-frame clones only and misses some. The sample holds about 150,000 clones, about 89% seen once. Sequences were obtained from peripheral blood. These receptor sequences come from a man aged 60 to 69 with active or convalescent COVID-19.

This clone has only a few counts. The V gene is TRBV3-1 (or the pseudogene TRBV3-2), the J gene TRBJ2-2; 8 nucleotides align to TRBD2. The V gene's germline CDR1 is LGHDT and CDR2 YNNKEL (reference sequence). The CDR3 extends over 15 amino acids. The V segment lost 3 bases and the J segment 6 bases; nucleotides outside the gene matches: 6. The CDR3 here is CASSQGGLVPGELFF. CDR3 coding DNA: TGTGCCAGCAGCCAGGGGGGACTAGTACCCGGGGAGCTGTTTTTT.

V is TRBV9 and J is TRBJ1-2, with D perhaps matching TRBD1 (5 bases). V gave up 2 bases and J gave up 3 bases, with 14 bases separating them. Germline-derived CDR1 and CDR2 are SGDLS and YYNGEE. The CDR3 runs 15 residues. The DNA of the CDR3 is TGTGCCAGCAGCGTTGCGGGGCGGCCCGACTATGGCTACACCTTC. It yields the protein CASSVAGRPDYGYTF.

The rearrangement links TRBV28 to TRBJ1-2; 7 bases line up with TRBD1. Germline-derived CDR1 and CDR2 are MDHEN and SYDVKM. V lost 4 bases, J lost 4 bases, and 6 bases stayed unmatched. This CDR3 is built from 14 residues. The CDR3 region has the DNA TGTGCCAGCAGTTCGGGACAGCTCTCCTATGGCTACACCTTC. Translation: CASSSGQLSYGYTF.

This clone has a single count. The V and J genes are TRBV7-6 and TRBJ1-4, with D hard to call. The germline V gene has CDR1 SGHVS and CDR2 FNYEAQ. V was clipped by 8 bases and J by 7 bases, with 17 bases between them. The CDR3 is made up of 14 amino acids. The CDR3 protein is CASSTPPVREKLFF. In DNA form, the CDR3 reads TGTGCCAGCTCCACTCCACCGGTTCGTGAAAAACTGTTTTTT.

V is TRBV29-1 and J is TRBJ1-1; D is unresolved. The V and J ends lost 3 bases and 1 base respectively, with 9 bases between them. The CDR3 covers 13 residues. Germline CDR1 and CDR2: SQVTM and ANQGSEA. Written as DNA, the CDR3 is TGCAGCGTTGAGCCACGGGAGAACACTGAAGCTTTCTTT. Its protein product is CSVEPRENTEAFF.

The CDR3, as DNA: TGTGCCACCAGTGGGGCAGGGTCGAAGGAGCAGTACTTC. It specifies CATSGAGSKEQYF. V and J are TRBV24-1 and TRBJ2-7; tentative D call: TRBD1 (5 bases). Germline values: CDR1 KGHDR, CDR2 SFDVKD. The CDR3 extends over 13 amino acids. V was cut by 5 bases and J by 7 bases, with 14 bases left in between.

V usage is TRBV28 and J usage is TRBJ1-1; 8 nucleotides agree with TRBD1. The CDR3 has 13 amino acids. From germline, CDR1 is MDHEN and CDR2 SYDVKM. V was clipped by 10 bases and J by 1 base; unmatched bases: 5. CDR3 region: CATTGQANTEAFF. Here the CDR3 DNA reads TGTGCCACCACGGGACAGGCGAACACTGAAGCTTTCTTT.

J is TRBJ2-2 and V is TRBV28; TRBD2 matches 9 bases. The length of the CDR3 is 16 residues. Germline CDR1 reads MDHEN; CDR2 reads SYDVKM. J lost 2 bases, V lost 2 bases, and 3 bases had no gene match. This chain's CDR3 is CASSLETSGNTGELFF. CDR3 DNA sequence: TGTGCCAGCAGTTTAGAGACTAGCGGAAACACCGGGGAGCTGTTTTTT.

The rearrangement joins TRBV15 to TRBJ1-4, with a possible D match to TRBD1 (5 bases). Deletions cut 1 base from V and 10 bases from J, with 13 bases between. The germline V gene encodes CDR1 LNHNV and CDR2 YYDKDF (reference sequence). The CDR3 totals 14 residues. This CDR3 is CATSRVVAGGKLFF. DNA for the CDR3: TGTGCCACCAGCAGAGTTGTCGCGGGGGGAAAACTGTTTTTT.

This chain links TRBV7-2 with TRBJ1-5, with 9 positions matching TRBD1. This CDR3 is built from 15 residues. V lost 2 bases and J lost 11; bases outside the gene matches: 10. The germline V gene encodes CDR1 SGHTA and CDR2 FQGNSA. CDR3 loop: CASSLTGGASTAQHF. CDR3 nucleotide sequence: TGTGCCAGCAGCTTAACAGGGGGCGCGTCCACAGCCCAGCATTTT.

The J gene is TRBJ2-2, the V gene TRBV30; a possible D gene is TRBD1 (5 bases). There are 13 residues in the CDR3. Germline V lookup: CDR1 GTSNPN, CDR2 SVGIG (reference sequence). Trimming removed 0 bases at V and 6 bases at J, with 8 bases between. CDR3 loop: CAWSVVGAGELFF. CDR3 bases: TGTGCCTGGAGTGTAGTAGGGGCCGGGGAGCTGTTTTTT.

This sequence joins TRBV13 and TRBJ2-1, with 13 bases aligning to TRBD2. Germline trimming cut 5 bases from V and 7 bases from J; bases unmatched to any gene: 8. The CDR3 has 16 amino acids. Germline V gene sequence: CDR1 PRHDT, CDR2 FYEKMQ (reference sequence). The CDR3: CASSVGLAGVENEQFF. CDR3 nucleotide sequence: TGTGCCAGCAGCGTCGGACTAGCGGGAGTAGAAAATGAGCAGTTCTTC.

The V and J genes are TRBV4-2 and TRBJ1-5; 9 bases agree with TRBD1. The CDR3 totals 17 residues. Per germline, CDR1 LGHNA and CDR2 YNFKEQ. V was clipped by 3 bases and J by 4 bases; unmatched bases: 10. The DNA for the CDR3 is TGTGCCAGCAGCCACCTCTCACCGGGACAGGGAAATCAGCCCCAGCATTTT. It codes for CASSHLSPGQGNQPQHF.

CDR3 sequence (DNA): TGTGCCACCAGCAGAGTGTTAACACAAGAGACCCAGTACTTC. Protein sequence: CATSRVLTQETQYF. The chain combines TRBV15 with TRBJ2-5; unclear D gene. The ends were cut back, 1 base at V and 2 bases at J, with 8 bases in the middle. From germline, CDR1 is LNHNV and CDR2 YYDKDF (reference sequence). The CDR3 runs 14 residues.

This clone was detected once. This chain uses TRBV5-5 with TRBJ1-1; perhaps TRBD1 as D (5 bases). Deletions cut 4 bases from V and 1 base from J, with 14 bases between. The CDR3 spans 15 residues. From germline, CDR1 is SGHKS and CDR2 YYEKEE (reference sequence). The CDR3 region is CASSLAGTANTEAFF. The CDR3 nucleotides read TGTGCCAGCAGCCTCGCCGGGACTGCGAACACTGAAGCTTTCTTT.

The rearrangement links TRBV4-1 to TRBJ2-5; D may be TRBD1 (5 bases). V lost 2 bases and J 1 base, leaving 23 bases between the germline ends. CDR1 MGHRA and CDR2 YSYEKL come from the germline V gene. The CDR3 runs 19 residues. The CDR3 sequence is CASSQLFGQVAGPQETQYF. CDR3 DNA: TGCGCCAGCAGCCAACTATTCGGCCAGGTGGCAGGGCCCCAAGAGACCCAGTACTTC.

V usage is TRBV18 and J usage is TRBJ2-2, with TRBD1 matching 8 bases. The germline gives CDR1 KGHSH, CDR2 LQKENI. This CDR3 region has 16 residues. The ends lost 4 bases at V and 3 bases at J; junction bases unmatched: 7. CDR3 in DNA: TGTGCCAGCTCACGGGACAGGCCAAGGGACACCGGGGAGCTGTTTTTT. Amino acid sequence: CASSRDRPRDTGELFF.

The chain recombines TRBV3-1 (or the pseudogene TRBV3-2) with TRBJ1-5; no clear D. The CDR3 loop spans 15 amino acids. Looked up from germline, CDR1 is LGHDT and CDR2 is YNNKEL (reference sequence). Trimming took 1 base from V and 6 from J, leaving 13 bases between them. The CDR3 spells CASSQGTLSGQPQHF. DNA for the CDR3: TGTGCCAGCAGCCAAGGGACCTTGAGCGGTCAGCCCCAGCATTTT.

The chain recombines TRBV10-2 with TRBJ2-2, with 12 bases matching TRBD2. V was clipped by 4 bases and J by 6 bases; unmatched bases: 3. The length of the CDR3 is 15 residues. Germline V lookup: CDR1 WSHSY, CDR2 SAAADI. The CDR3 protein is CASSASSGRAGELFF. As DNA, the CDR3 is TGCGCCAGCAGTGCCTCTAGCGGGAGGGCCGGGGAGCTGTTTTTT.

The chain combines TRBV7-2 with TRBJ2-3; TRBD2 aligns across 8 bases. Trimming removed 0 bases from V and 2 bases from J; junction bases left unmatched: 1. This CDR3 has 15 residues. From germline, CDR1 is SGHTA and CDR2 FQGNSA. The CDR3 spells CASSLAAGVTDTQYF. The CDR3 bases are TGTGCCAGCAGCTTAGCAGCGGGGGTCACAGATACGCAGTATTTT. Based on the CDR3 plus reference TRBV7-2 and TRBJ2-3, the full variable domain is GAGVSQSPSNKVTEKGKDVELRCDPISGHTALYWYRQSLGQGLEFLIYFQGNSAPDKSGLPSDRFSAERTGGSVSTLTIQRTQQEDSAVYLCASSLAAGVTDTQYFGPGTRLTVL.

The J gene is TRBJ1-1, the V gene TRBV24-1, with a tentative D call TRBD1 (6 bases). From germline, CDR1 is KGHDR and CDR2 SFDVKD. CDR3 length equals 20 residues. V shed 3 bases and J shed 2 bases, with 27 bases lying between them. CDR3 nucleotides: TGTGCCACCAGTGATCCCCGTGCCCTTTCGGACAGCGATACTAACACTGAAGCTTTCTTT. Translation: CATSDPRALSDSDTNTEAFF.

The V call is TRBV19, the J call TRBJ1-5, with 8 bases fitting TRBD1. From germline, CDR1 is LNHDA and CDR2 SQIVND (reference sequence). J was trimmed by 0 bases and V by 6 bases; bases with no gene match: 7. This CDR3 region has 16 residues. CDR3 sequence (DNA): TGTGCCAGTAGCCCGCCAACAGGGGGTAGCAATCAGCCCCAGCATTTT. It encodes CASSPPTGGSNQPQHF.

The rearrangement joins TRBV6-5 to TRBJ2-7; 8 bases are a match to TRBD2. The germline CDR1 and CDR2 sequences are MNHEY and SVGAGI. CDR3 size: 14 residues. V lost 4 bases to trimming and J lost 7 bases; unmatched junction nucleotides: 9. The CDR3 region is CASSSVAGSTEQYF. In nucleotides, the CDR3 is TGTGCCAGCAGTTCCGTAGCGGGATCTACAGAGCAGTACTTC.

V and J are TRBV5-1 and TRBJ1-1; D remains ambiguous. V was clipped by 0 bases and J by 4 bases, with 10 bases between them. Germline V CDR1 and CDR2: SGHRS, YFSETQ. This CDR3 spans 14 amino acids. The CDR3 nucleotides read TGCGCCAGCAGCTTGGAGTTCGGAGGCACTGAAGCTTTCTTT. This sequence encodes CASSLEFGGTEAFF. Combining the CDR3 with reference TRBV5-1 and TRBJ1-1 gives the whole variable domain KAGVTQTPRYLIKTRGQQVTLSCSPISGHRSVSWYQQTPGQGLQFLFEYFSETQRNKGNFPGRFSGRQFSNSRSEMNVSTLELGDSALYLCASSLEFGGTEAFFGQGTRLTVV.

The chain has TRBV5-5 and TRBJ2-3, with D maybe TRBD1 (6 bases). Germline V CDR1 and CDR2: SGHKS, YYEKEE (reference sequence). This CDR3 comprises 14 residues. Deletions cut 5 bases from V and 0 bases from J, with 10 bases between. The CDR3 DNA follows: TGTGCCAGCAGGGGACACCCTAGCACAGATACGCAGTATTTT. This gives the protein CASRGHPSTDTQYF.

This chain connects TRBV18 to TRBJ2-5; D remains ambiguous. Trimming removed 5 bases at V and 2 bases at J, with 9 bases between. There are 13 residues in the CDR3. Per the germline V gene, CDR1 is KGHSH and CDR2 is LQKENI. For the CDR3, the DNA is TGTGCCAGCTCATCAATCAGGCAAGAGACCCAGTACTTC. This codes for CASSSIRQETQYF.

CDR3 in DNA: TGTGCCATCAGTGCGGGACAGGGTGCATCTGAGCAGTTCTTC. Translated: CAISAGQGASEQFF. The V gene is TRBV10-3, the J gene TRBJ2-1; 9 bases fit TRBD1. This CDR3 is built from 14 residues. Germline CDR1 reads ENHRY; CDR2 reads SYGVKD. With 4 bases clipped from V and 9 bases from J, the junction kept 7 bases outside the gene matches.